These 28 T cell receptor beta chains came from one sample sequenced in a study of T-cell reconstitution after alpha-beta-depleted transplantation in children. Construction of the TCRbeta library involved unique molecular identifiers. TCRdb re-called the PCR reads through MiXCR, storing one row per CDR3 protein. This sample has 200,000 to 300,000 distinct CDR3 sequences, with roughly 7.7% found just once. This specimen consisted of PBMCs, mostly from graft donor cells, obtained 180 days after TCRalphabeta/CD19-depleted stem cell transplant. Receptors originate from a male patient aged 5 to 17 who had a stem cell transplant for acute lymphoblastic leukemia, so the T cells may come from the graft donor.

In this sample, this clonotype turned up a few times. The V and J genes are TRBV23-1 and TRBJ2-1, with 8 bases identical to TRBD2. TRBV23-1 is given ORF status, its function remaining uncertain. With 4 bases clipped from V and 4 bases from J, the junction kept 15 bases outside the gene matches. The CDR3 length is 18 residues. This CDR3 reads CASSLESGRGPKYNEQFF. The CDR3 nucleotides are TGCGCCAGCAGTCTAGAAAGCGGGAGAGGGCCCAAATACAATGAGCAGTTCTTC.

This clonotype was recorded at least ten times. The chain couples TRBV7-2 to TRBJ1-4; maybe TRBD1 (6 bases). The CDR3 sequence is 14 residues long. Germline V CDR1 and CDR2: SGHTA, FQGNSA. With 5 bases removed from V and 2 bases from J, the gap between germline ends came to 9 bases. The CDR3 coding sequence is TGTGCCAGCAGCCCGAGGGGGACTAATGAAAAACTGTTTTTT. Its translation is CASSPRGTNEKLFF.

The table lists this clonotype with many counts. The rearrangement uses TRBV18 and TRBJ2-7, with TRBD2 matching over 11 bases. CDR3 length: 15 amino acids. With 5 bases clipped from V and 2 bases from J, the junction kept 5 bases outside the gene matches. Germline CDR1 reads KGHSH; CDR2 reads LQKENI. The CDR3 sequence is CASSGLAGPPYEQYF. In DNA, the CDR3 is TGTGCCAGCTCAGGACTAGCGGGTCCCCCCTACGAGCAGTACTTC.

This clonotype was seen ten or more times. The chain joins TRBV29-1 to TRBJ1-2, with 8 bases aligning to TRBD1. The ends lost 5 bases at V and 7 bases at J; junction bases unmatched: 6. The V gene's germline CDR1 is SQVTM and CDR2 ANQGSEA. The CDR3 has 12 amino acids. The CDR3 region has the DNA TGCAGCGTTTATCAGGGGGCTAGTGGCTACACCTTC. Amino acid sequence: CSVYQGASGYTF.

This clonotype was recorded many times. CDR3 sequence: CASSPVKTGSSGYTF. The CDR3 bases are TGTGCCAGCAGCCCGGTTAAGACAGGGAGCTCTGGCTACACCTTC. The chain couples TRBV7-9 to TRBJ1-2, with 7 bases matching TRBD1. Losses at the gene ends were 5 bases for V and 7 bases for J; bases not matched to a gene: 13. This CDR3 has 15 amino acids. Germline CDR1 SEHNR, CDR2 FQNEAQ (reference sequence).

Many counts were recorded for this clonotype. The chain recombines TRBV5-1 with TRBJ2-2, with 9 positions matching TRBD1. Germline CDR1 is SGHRS and CDR2 is YFSETQ. The CDR3 spans 16 residues. Trimming took 4 bases from V and 4 from J; bases not matched to a gene: 8. CDR3 in amino acids: CASSPTGQGPTGELFF. The CDR3 DNA reads TGCGCCAGCAGCCCTACGGGACAGGGACCCACCGGGGAGCTGTTTTTT.

The table lists this clonotype with many counts. The rearrangement links TRBV20-1 to TRBJ2-3, with a weak D call TRBD2 (6 bases). This CDR3 contains 12 residues. Germline CDR1 and CDR2: DFQATT and SNEGSKA (reference sequence). The V end lost 2 bases, the J end lost 5 bases, and 8 bases lay between the germline ends. CDR3 nucleotide sequence: TGCAGTGCTAGACGGGGGTTAGATACGCAGTATTTT. It specifies CSARRGLDTQYF.

This clonotype came up many times. J is TRBJ1-1 and V is TRBV5-1, with D possibly being TRBD1 (6 bases). Trimming cost V 4 bases and J 0 bases, with 16 bases left between them. Germline-derived CDR1 and CDR2 are SGHRS and YFSETQ. This CDR3 has 16 amino acids. The CDR3 DNA follows: TGCGCCAGCAGCCCCACAGGGATGGTCATGAACACTGAAGCTTTCTTT. Translating gives CASSPTGMVMNTEAFF.

This clonotype was observed at least ten times. The CDR3 DNA reads as TGTGCCAGCAGTACCCGGGGCAGGGGTGGGACTGAAGCTTTCTTT. Translated: CASSTRGRGGTEAFF. J is TRBJ1-1 and V is TRBV27, with D possibly being TRBD1 (6 bases). V lost 5 bases and J lost 5, with 18 bases in between. In germline, CDR1 is MNHEY, CDR2 SMNVEV (reference sequence). The CDR3 totals 15 residues.

Many counts were recorded for this clonotype. J is TRBJ1-6 and V is TRBV4-1, with 7 bases aligning to TRBD1. CDR1 is MGHRA, CDR2 YSYEKL, per germline. V lost 0 bases and J lost 9; bases outside the gene matches: 8. The CDR3 sequence is 16 residues long. The chain's CDR3 is CASSQEDTGVGSPLHF. The CDR3 DNA reads TGCGCCAGCAGCCAAGAGGATACAGGGGTGGGTTCACCCCTCCACTTT.

There are many counts of this clonotype. The chain employs TRBV3-1 and TRBJ1-1; maybe TRBD1 (5 bases). With 4 bases removed from V and 4 bases from J, the gap between germline ends came to 10 bases. The CDR3 is 13 amino acids. Germline V gene sequence: CDR1 LGHDT, CDR2 YNNKEL (reference sequence). As DNA, the CDR3 is TGTGCCAGCAGCCTTACAGGTAGCACTGAAGCTTTCTTT. Residues: CASSLTGSTEAFF.

This clonotype was recorded many times. V is TRBV15 and J is TRBJ2-6; no clear D gene. V was clipped by 4 bases and J by 3 bases, with 7 bases between them. Germline assignment: CDR1 LNHNV and CDR2 YYDKDF (reference sequence). The CDR3 has 14 amino acids. The CDR3 reads CATSNAYGANVLTF. CDR3 bases: TGTGCCACCAGCAACGCTTATGGGGCCAACGTCCTGACTTTC.

This clonotype was seen repeatedly, ten times or more. The CDR3 reads CASSLPGGWGETQYF. DNA of the CDR3: TGCGCCAGCAGCTTGCCAGGGGGCTGGGGAGAGACCCAGTACTTC. The chain uses TRBV5-1 and TRBJ2-5, with 8 nucleotides matching TRBD1. CDR1 is SGHRS, CDR2 YFSETQ, per germline. CDR3 length equals 15 residues. Losses at the gene ends were 1 base for V and 4 bases for J; bases not matched to a gene: 6.

This clonotype was observed many times. The chain employs TRBV24-1 and TRBJ2-1, with a tentative D call TRBD1 (5 bases). The CDR3 loop spans 13 amino acids. The V end was cut by 4 bases, the J end by 8 bases, with 11 bases between. Germline lookup yields CDR1 KGHDR and CDR2 SFDVKD. The CDR3 DNA is TGTGCCACCAGTGAGCCCCCAGGGCATGAGCAGTTCTTC. Its protein product is CATSEPPGHEQFF.

This clonotype was observed at least ten times. V gene TRBV15 combines with J gene TRBJ2-7, with D hard to call. The CDR3 sequence is 14 residues long. The germline V gene encodes CDR1 LNHNV and CDR2 YYDKDF (reference sequence). Trimming left V 1 base short and J 6 bases short, with 13 bases between. The CDR3 sequence is CATSRGLEKSEQYF. The CDR3 nucleotides are TGTGCCACCAGCAGAGGCTTGGAGAAATCCGAGCAGTACTTC.

This clonotype occurred many times. The chain combines TRBV29-1 with TRBJ2-1, with D tentatively TRBD1 (5 bases). The CDR3 is made up of 18 amino acids. The V and J ends lost 3 bases and 5 bases respectively, with 26 bases between them. CDR1 is SQVTM and CDR2 is ANQGSEA in the germline V gene. CDR3 loop: CSVEGLKLYSVTNNEQFF. As DNA, the CDR3 is TGCAGCGTTGAGGGGCTCAAGTTATATTCAGTGACAAACAATGAGCAGTTCTTC.

To note about this clonotype: A much larger clone differs by one base, so this may be a read error. This chain connects TRBV9 to TRBJ2-1, with 8 bases fitting TRBD2. The CDR3 runs 15 residues. Germline CDR1 SGDLS, CDR2 YYNGEE. The CDR3 coding sequence is TGTGCCAGCAGCGCCGGGGGGGCGGGGTACAATGAGCCGTTCTTC. Its translation: CASSAGGAGYNEPFF.

This clonotype was recorded at least ten times. This chain's CDR3 is CASSYAGKYGYTF. The CDR3 DNA is TGTGCCAGCAGTTACGCTGGGAAGTATGGCTACACCTTC. The chain joins TRBV6-5 to TRBJ1-2; D is ambiguous. Trimming took off 2 bases at V and 5 bases at J, with 9 bases between the two ends. Germline CDR1 and CDR2: MNHEY and SVGAGI. The CDR3 extends over 13 amino acids.

This clonotype showed up many times. The chain joins TRBV18 to TRBJ2-1; the D gene could be TRBD1 or TRBD2 (5 bases each). V lost 0 bases to trimming and J lost 5 bases, with 14 bases between them. This CDR3 contains 16 residues. CDR1 KGHSH and CDR2 LQKENI come from the germline V gene. The CDR3 reads CASSPPGDPLNNEQFF. CDR3 nucleotide sequence: TGTGCCAGCTCACCACCGGGGGACCCCCTTAACAATGAGCAGTTCTTC.

This clonotype was seen many times. The chain uses TRBV3-1 and TRBJ2-2, with 10 bases identical to TRBD1. There are 17 residues in the CDR3. Losses at the gene ends were 2 bases for V and 3 bases for J; bases not matched to a gene: 6. Per germline, CDR1 LGHDT and CDR2 YNNKEL (reference sequence). The CDR3 sequence: CASSQMTGGSYTGELFF. CDR3 nucleotides: TGTGCCAGCAGCCAAATGACAGGGGGCTCTTACACCGGGGAGCTGTTTTTT. The complete variable domain, with remaining parts taken from reference TRBV3-1 and TRBJ2-2, reads DTAVSQTPKYLVTQMGNDKSIKCEQNLGHDTMYWYKQDSKKFLKIMFSYNNKELIINETVPNRFSPKSPDKAHLNLHINSLELGDSAVYFCASSQMTGGSYTGELFFGEGSRLTVL.

This clonotype was found many times. The rearrangement joins TRBV5-1 to TRBJ1-1; D ambiguous. Trimming left V 0 bases short and J 3 bases short, with 9 bases between. Germline CDR1 and CDR2: SGHRS and YFSETQ. The CDR3 is made up of 14 amino acids. In DNA form, the CDR3 reads TGCGCCAGCAGCTTGGCTGGGCAGTACACTGAAGCTTTCTTT. This codes for CASSLAGQYTEAFF.

This clonotype was seen ten or more times. The chain links TRBV20-1 to TRBJ2-3, with 13 bases fitting TRBD2. Per the germline V gene, CDR1 is DFQATT and CDR2 is SNEGSKA (reference sequence). Unmatched junction bases numbered 7, after V lost 5 bases and J lost 5 bases. The CDR3 totals 15 residues. The CDR3 DNA follows: TGCAGTGCTGACGGACTAGCGGGAGACGGAGATACGCAGTATTTT. Its protein is CSADGLAGDGDTQYF.

This clonotype has only a few counts. The chain carries TRBV20-1 and TRBJ1-2; D gene unclear. CDR1 and CDR2 (germline): DFQATT, SNEGSKA (reference sequence). The CDR3 has 10 amino acids. V dropped 3 bases and J dropped 8 bases, with 7 bases sitting between them. CDR3 bases: TGCAGTGCTAGGACCTCGGGCTACACCTTC. Its protein product is CSARTSGYTF.

This clonotype was observed many times. The chain joins TRBV20-1 to TRBJ2-3; TRBD2 matches 9 bases. V gave up 3 bases and J gave up 2 bases; unmatched junction bases: 3. This CDR3 comprises 14 residues. Looked up from germline, CDR1 is DFQATT and CDR2 is SNEGSKA (reference sequence). The CDR3 is CSARVAGATDTQYF. In nucleotides, the CDR3 is TGCAGTGCTAGGGTAGCGGGGGCCACAGATACGCAGTATTTT.

This clonotype occurred many times. This rearrangement joins TRBV4-2 to TRBJ2-1, with D possibly matching TRBD2 (6 bases). The CDR3 has 18 amino acids. Trimming cost V 3 bases and J 8 bases, with 26 bases left between them. Germline CDR1 reads LGHNA; CDR2 reads YNFKEQ. CDR3 protein: CASSHSEGSGEFSYEQFF. Written as DNA, the CDR3 is TGTGCCAGCAGCCACTCAGAGGGGTCGGGGGAATTCTCCTATGAGCAGTTCTTC.

This clonotype occurred many times. The V gene is TRBV29-1, the J gene TRBJ2-7; 7 bases are shared with TRBD1. Trimming cost V 5 bases and J 2 bases; bases outside gene matches: 3. CDR3 length: 12 amino acids. The germline CDR1 and CDR2 sequences are SQVTM and ANQGSEA. The CDR3 loop is CSVYRGAYEQYF. CDR3 DNA: TGCAGCGTTTACAGGGGAGCCTACGAGCAGTACTTC.

This clonotype appeared many times. The rearrangement links TRBV6-2 or TRBV6-3 to TRBJ2-1, with D unresolved. The V end was cut by 2 bases, the J end by 10 bases, with 3 bases between. Looked up from germline, CDR1 is MNHEY and CDR2 is SVGEGT. CDR3 size: 10 residues. The CDR3, as DNA: TGTGCCAGCAGTTACCCGGAGCAGTTCTTC. Amino acid sequence: CASSYPEQFF.

The J gene is TRBJ2-3, the V gene TRBV6-1; the match to TRBD2 covers 12 bases. This CDR3 is built from 14 residues. The V gene's germline CDR1 is MNHNS and CDR2 SASEGT. The trim removed 11 bases at V and 4 bases at J, leaving 7 bases unmatched. The DNA of the CDR3 is TGTGCCGGTTCTAGCGGGGGGGCCCCAGATACGCAGTATTTT. The encoded protein is CAGSSGGAPDTQYF.